This T cell receptor (beta chain) was identified in a study of cytomegalovirus exposure and HLA in healthy donors. At the level of the study: It was reported in a later analysis that the 120 or so validation repertoires used the same platform as the approximately 600 first-cohort repertoires.

Trimming took off 0 bases at V and 7 bases at J, with 6 bases between the two ends. The CDR3 is 13 amino acids. In germline, CDR1 is SGHAT, CDR2 FQNNGV. Findings of the study overall: There were under 200 TCR beta chains listed as cytomegalovirus-associated. TCR clusters originating in the first cohort tended to co-occur in the 120 validation repertoires, according to a later analysis. Across donors, most TCRs were seen rarely, yet some public ones were widespread.

To note about this clone: Its antigen is as yet unknown.

Data came from immunoSEQ multiplex PCR; TCRdb stores just in-frame clones and leaves some out. The repertoire includes 130,000 or so clones, just under 90% of them detected once, and about 3.5% sits in the top ten. V and J are TRBV11-2 and TRBJ1-4, with D uncertain. The TCR comes from a man aged 25-45 years in good health and CMV-seronegative. Specimen: PBMCs. The CDR3 loop is CASSLDLFEKLFF. The CDR3 DNA reads as TGTGCCAGCAGCTTAGACCTTTTTGAAAAACTGTTTTTT. Using reference TRBV11-2 and TRBJ1-4 for the parts outside the CDR3, the full variable domain is EAGVAQSPRYKIIEKRQSVAFWCNPISGHATLYWYQQILGQGPKLLIQFQNNGVVDDSQLPKDRFSAERLKGVDSTLKIQPAKLEDSAVYLCASSLDLFEKLFFGSGTQLSVL.